This TCR beta chain was profiled in a study of CD8 T cells in ankylosing spondylitis. Germline V gene sequence: CDR1 SGHRS, CDR2 YFSETQ. The V gene lost 1 base and the J gene lost 7 bases, with 12 bases spanning the gap. There are 13 residues in the CDR3. This clonotype was found a few times. Its antigen is not identified. Library preparation for TCR beta used quantitative 5'-RACE with molecular barcodes. TCRdb re-called the 5' RACE reads through MiXCR, storing one row per CDR3 protein. This sample has approximately 42,000 distinct CDR3 sequences, with around 10% found just once. The study, taken as a whole, reports: Some of these motif variants have turned up before, in reports on reactive arthritis synovial fluid and blood.

The TCR comes from a male donor with ankylosing spondylitis or in good health (not recorded which). Source material: blood, either unsorted or a sorted T cell fraction (not recorded which). The chain carries TRBV5-1 and TRBJ2-7; possible D gene TRBD2, 5 bases. CDR3 protein: CASSLSTGYEQYF. CDR3 in DNA: TGCGCCAGCAGCTTGTCCACGGGGTATGAGCAGTACTTC.